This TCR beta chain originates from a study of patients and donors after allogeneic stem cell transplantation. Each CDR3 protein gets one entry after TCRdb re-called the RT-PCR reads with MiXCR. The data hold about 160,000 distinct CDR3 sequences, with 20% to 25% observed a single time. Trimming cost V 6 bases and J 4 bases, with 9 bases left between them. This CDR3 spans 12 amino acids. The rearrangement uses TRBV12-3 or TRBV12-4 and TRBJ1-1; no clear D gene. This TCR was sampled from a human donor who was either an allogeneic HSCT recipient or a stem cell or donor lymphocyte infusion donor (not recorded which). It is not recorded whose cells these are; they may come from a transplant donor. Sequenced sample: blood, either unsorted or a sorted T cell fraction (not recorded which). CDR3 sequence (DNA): TGTGCCAGCAGCAAGTTCTCCACTGAAGCTTTCTTT. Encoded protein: CASSKFSTEAFF.